The rows below give T cell receptor beta chains drawn from one sample of a study of control samples from healthy donors and cancer patients. Sequencing was performed with immunoSEQ multiplex PCR; in TCRdb, only in-frame clones are kept and a portion is missing. The repertoire has some 150,000 clones, about nine tenths of them found once; the top ten carry roughly 5%. Source material: blood. These receptor sequences come from a young man in good health. The CDR3 runs from the conserved cysteine through the conserved F or W. D genes are given only for firm matches. Expanded clones are given a class, and other clones once, few, many or no size at all.

clone_size	v_call	d_call	j_call	cdr3_aa	cdr3_nt
-	TRBV25-1	-	TRBJ2-7	CASSVTQEDAYEQYF	TGTGCCAGCAGTGTAACACAGGAAGACGCCTACGAGCAGTACTTC
-	TRBV29-1	TRBD2	TRBJ2-2	CSVSSGATNTGELFF	TGCAGCGTATCTAGCGGGGCCACGAACACCGGGGAGCTGTTTTTT
-	TRBV3-1/TRBV3-2	TRBD1	TRBJ2-7	CASSRDRGQWGEQYF	TGTGCCAGCAGCCGGGACAGGGGGCAATGGGGCGAGCAGTACTTC
-	TRBV12-3/TRBV12-4	-	TRBJ2-3	CASSPTVFGTQYF	TGTGCCAGCAGCCCCACAGTCTTCGGTACGCAGTATTTT
-	TRBV6-2/TRBV6-3	-	TRBJ1-2	CASSSAGDYGYTF	TGTGCCAGCAGTTCCGCAGGGGACTATGGCTACACCTTC
-	TRBV19	-	TRBJ1-1	CASSTYREAEAFF	TGTGCCAGTAGTACATACAGGGAGGCTGAAGCTTTCTTT
-	TRBV4-3	-	TRBJ1-2	CASSQSGSDPWWSGYTF	TGCGCCAGCAGCCAAAGCGGTTCGGATCCCTGGTGGAGTGGCTACACCTTC
-	TRBV18	-	TRBJ2-7	CASSPGQGGREQYF	TGTGCCAGCTCACCAGGGCAAGGGGGGCGCGAGCAGTACTTC
-	TRBV6-1	-	TRBJ1-2	CASSEQPNYGYTF	TGTGCCAGCAGTGAGCAGCCCAACTATGGCTACACCTTC
-	TRBV6-6	-	TRBJ2-7	CASSYPGGTAKYEQYF	TGTGCCAGCAGTTACCCGGGAGGGACAGCCAAGTACGAGCAGTACTTC
-	TRBV19	-	TRBJ2-7	CASSMTSEQYF	TGTGCCAGTAGTATGACCTCCGAGCAGTACTTC
-	TRBV6-2/TRBV6-3	-	TRBJ2-7	CASSYQTTWSSYEQYF	TGTGCCAGCAGTTACCAAACGACGTGGAGCTCCTACGAGCAGTACTTC
-	TRBV24-1	-	TRBJ2-5	CATSDTVVETQYF	TGTGCCACCAGTGATACGGTTGTGGAGACCCAGTACTTC
-	TRBV25-1	-	TRBJ1-2	CASSESGRDYGYTF	TGTGCCAGCAGTGAATCGGGCAGGGACTATGGCTACACCTTC
-	TRBV19	-	TRBJ1-3	CASTPPRQAHSGNTIYF	TGTGCCAGTACCCCCCCGCGACAGGCGCACTCTGGAAACACCATATATTTT
-	TRBV6-5	-	TRBJ2-1	CASSFSGSGGNEQFF	TGTGCCAGCAGTTTCTCGGGAAGTGGGGGCAATGAGCAGTTCTTC
few	TRBV12-3/TRBV12-4	-	TRBJ1-2	CASGQQGKGYTF	TGTGCCAGCGGTCAACAGGGTAAGGGCTACACCTTC
few	TRBV19	-	TRBJ1-5	CASSRTISTSNQPQHF	TGTGCCAGTAGTAGAACCATCTCCACTAGCAATCAGCCCCAGCATTTT
-	TRBV27	TRBD1	TRBJ1-2	CASSPATGRLGGYTF	TGTGCCAGCAGTCCGGCGACAGGGCGTTTGGGTGGCTACACCTTC
-	TRBV2	TRBD1	TRBJ2-1	CASRIDRGSYNEQFF	TGTGCCAGCAGGATCGACAGGGGCTCCTACAATGAGCAGTTCTTC
-	TRBV5-6	-	TRBJ1-1	CASSPVGAGNTEAFF	TGTGCCAGCAGCCCCGTTGGGGCAGGGAACACTGAAGCTTTCTTT
-	TRBV7-2	TRBD1	TRBJ1-1	CASSLTTGAFNTEAFF	TGTGCCAGCAGCCTAACGACAGGGGCCTTTAACACTGAAGCTTTCTTT